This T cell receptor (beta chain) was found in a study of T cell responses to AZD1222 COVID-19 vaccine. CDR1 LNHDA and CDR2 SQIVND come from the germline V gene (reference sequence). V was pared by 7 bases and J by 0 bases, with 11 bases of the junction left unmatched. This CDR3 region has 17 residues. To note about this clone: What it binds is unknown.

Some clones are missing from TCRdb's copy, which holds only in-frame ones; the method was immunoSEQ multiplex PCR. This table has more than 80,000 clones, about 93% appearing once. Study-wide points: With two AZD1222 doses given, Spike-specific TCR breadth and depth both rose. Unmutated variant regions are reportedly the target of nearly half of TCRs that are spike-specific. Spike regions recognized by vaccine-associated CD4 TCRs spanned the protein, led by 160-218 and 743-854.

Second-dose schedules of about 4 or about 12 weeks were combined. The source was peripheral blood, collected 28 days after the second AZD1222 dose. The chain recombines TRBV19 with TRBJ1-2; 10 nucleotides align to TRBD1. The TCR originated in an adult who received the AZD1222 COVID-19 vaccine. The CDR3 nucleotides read TGTGCCAGTATACCGCGGACAGGGGGAACCCCTAACTATGGCTACACCTTC. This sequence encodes CASIPRTGGTPNYGYTF.